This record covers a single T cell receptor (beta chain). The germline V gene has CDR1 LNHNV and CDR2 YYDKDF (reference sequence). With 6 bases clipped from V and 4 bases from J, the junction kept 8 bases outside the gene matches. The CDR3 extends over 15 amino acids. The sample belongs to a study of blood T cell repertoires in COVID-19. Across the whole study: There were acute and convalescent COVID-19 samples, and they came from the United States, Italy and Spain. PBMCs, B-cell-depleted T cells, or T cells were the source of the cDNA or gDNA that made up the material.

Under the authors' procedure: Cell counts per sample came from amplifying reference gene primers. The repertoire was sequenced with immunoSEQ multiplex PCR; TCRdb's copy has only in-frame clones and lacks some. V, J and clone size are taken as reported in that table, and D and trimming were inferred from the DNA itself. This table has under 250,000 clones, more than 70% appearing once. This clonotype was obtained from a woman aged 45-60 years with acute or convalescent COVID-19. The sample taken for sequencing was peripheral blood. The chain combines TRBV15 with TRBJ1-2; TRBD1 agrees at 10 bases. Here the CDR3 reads CATRAGTGVGYGYTF. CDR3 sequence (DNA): TGTGCCACCAGGGCGGGGACAGGGGTGGGCTATGGCTACACCTTC.